The entry below gives a single T cell receptor beta chain sequence along with its context. The data originate from a study of blood T cell repertoires in COVID-19. Study-wide context: COVID-19 samples, acute and convalescent, were from the United States, Italy and Spain. The analysed material was cDNA or gDNA that came from T cells, B-cell-depleted T cells, or PBMCs.

Methods used by the authors: Amplification of reference gene primers was used by the study to estimate nucleated cell counts. Method: immunoSEQ multiplex PCR; TCRdb's copy keeps in-frame clones and lacks some. The V and J calls and clone size are taken from that table; D and trimming were inferred from the DNA. The sample shows approximately 210,000 clones, about 86% of them seen only once. The sequencing input was peripheral blood. This sequence was found in a young man with active or convalescent COVID-19.

The CDR3 sequence: CASSQGLAGHTGELFF. CDR3 bases: TGTGCCAGCAGCCAGGGACTAGCGGGACACACCGGGGAGCTGTTTTTT. V and J are TRBV4-2 and TRBJ2-2, with TRBD2 matching 13 bases. Germline V gene lookup returns CDR1 LGHNA and CDR2 YNFKEQ. The CDR3 is 16 residues long. J gave up 3 bases and V 3 bases, and 1 base lay outside the gene matches.